Sequencing of this T cell receptor beta chain was carried out in a study of cytomegalovirus exposure and HLA in healthy donors. The V end was cut by 2 bases, the J end by 1 base, with 5 bases between. This CDR3 region has 13 residues. Germline CDR1 and CDR2: MNHEY and SMNVEV (reference sequence). This clone was observed a handful of times. The sample contains more than one DNA sequence encoding this CDR3. PCR used 60 Vbeta primers and 13 Jbeta primers. Here immunoSEQ multiplex PCR was the method, and the copy in TCRdb shows in-frame clones only, minus some. Here the sample spans about 200,000 clones, around 75% being singletons.

This receptor was taken from a male donor in good health and CMV-seropositive. Specimen: PBMCs. This chain uses TRBV27 with TRBJ1-1; D not resolved. The CDR3 DNA reads TGTGCCAGCAGTTTAGAGGGGAACACTGAAGCTTTCTTT. Translating gives CASSLEGNTEAFF.